This T cell receptor beta chain was captured in a study of blood T cell repertoires in COVID-19. Data came from immunoSEQ multiplex PCR; TCRdb stores just in-frame clones and leaves some out. Of 400,000 to 500,000 clones listed, 86% are singletons. The CDR3 has 18 residues. V shed 0 bases and J 0 bases; nucleotides not matched to a gene: 4. Germline values: CDR1 SGHNT, CDR2 YYREEE (reference sequence). The table lists this clone with a count of one. The chain recombines TRBV5-4 with TRBJ2-6; 9 bases are shared with TRBD1. The TCR originated in a woman in her twenties or thirties with active or convalescent COVID-19. The sample taken for sequencing was peripheral blood. The CDR3: CASSLVGTGTSGANVLTF. CDR3 DNA: TGTGCCAGCAGCTTGGTTGGGACAGGGACCTCTGGGGCCAACGTCCTGACTTTC.